This T cell receptor (beta chain) is from a study of human T cells and chemical hapten exposure. The wider study: Patches that contained 0.01% DPC were applied to the upper back and read at 6 days.

This clonotype was counted at least ten times. The germline gene is not matched at one end of the junction; a read error may be the cause. TCRdb used MiXCR to reprocess the RACE reads, holding one entry per CDR3 protein. Among roughly 100,000 distinct CDR3 sequences listed, under 14% were seen once. The CDR3 is 13 amino acids. The germline V gene encodes CDR1 MDHEN and CDR2 SYDVKM. The time point was: pre-sensitization, week 0. The treatment denotes: therapeutic diphenylcyclopropenone sensitization with weekly scalp DPC. Source: whole blood, taken in connection with sensitization to the hapten diphenylcyclopropenone (DPC). This sequence originates from a woman in her sixties with alopecia areata. Some clones in this sample may be carry-over from other donors' samples. The chain has TRBV28 and TRBJ2-7, with TRBD2 matching 8 bases. In DNA form, the CDR3 reads TGTGCCAGCAGTCCACATGCGACGGGGGGGATGCGCTTC. Protein sequence: CASSPHATGGMRF. Supplemented by reference TRBV28 and TRBJ2-7, the full variable domain reads DVKVTQSSRYLVKRTGEKVFLECVQDMDHENMFWYRQDPGLGLRLIYFSYDVKMKEKGDIPEGYSVSREKKERFSLILESASTNQTSMYLCASSPHATGGMRFGPGTRLTVT.